This TCR beta chain was identified in a study of shared clonotypes between healthy human individuals. Each subset's genomic DNA was split evenly across several immunoSEQ plates. Data came from immunoSEQ multiplex PCR; TCRdb stores just in-frame clones and leaves some out. Of approximately 1,500,000 clones in the sample, roughly 96% were seen once. Germline values: CDR1 MGHDK, CDR2 SYGVNS. The CDR3 contains 14 residues. V lost 7 bases, J lost 5 bases, and 7 bases stayed unmatched. The chain recombines TRBV25-1 with TRBJ2-1, with TRBD2 matching 8 bases. Sequencing was carried out using naive CD4+ T cells sorted from blood. The subset is: CD45RA+ positively selected. The source of this sequence is a man younger than 45 in good health. The CDR3 sequence is CASNRGGLDNEQFF. DNA for the CDR3: TGTGCCAGCAATCGGGGGGGCTTGGACAATGAGCAGTTCTTC.